This T cell receptor (beta chain) was sequenced during a study of T cell changes during pregnancy in multiple sclerosis. Trimming removed 5 bases from V and 4 bases from J, with 14 bases in between. This CDR3 has 14 amino acids. The germline V gene encodes CDR1 KGHSH and CDR2 LQKENI. This table comes from immunoSEQ multiplex PCR, and its TCRdb copy is limited to in-frame clones, with some not included. The table records 50,000 to 60,000 clones, about 92% of them present only once. This chain links TRBV18 with TRBJ1-1; D might be TRBD1 (6 bases). This clonotype originated in a female donor in good health, enrolled as a control in a pregnancy study. The specimen comprised CD4+ T cells from peripheral blood mononuclear cells, sampled after pregnancy. Here the CDR3 reads CASSATGQGTEAFF. DNA for the CDR3: TGTGCCAGCTCAGCGACAGGTCAAGGCACTGAAGCTTTCTTT. Combining the CDR3 with reference TRBV18 and TRBJ1-1 gives the whole variable domain NAGVMQNPRHLVRRRGQEARLRCSPMKGHSHVYWYRQLPEEGLKFMVYLQKENIIDESGMPKERFSAEFPKEGPSILRIQQVVRGDSAAYFCASSATGQGTEAFFGQGTRLTVV.